This is a list of T cell receptor beta chains from one sample in a study of cytomegalovirus exposure and HLA in healthy donors. Sequencing used immunoSEQ multiplex PCR; TCRdb keeps in-frame clones, though not all of them. The sample gives 70,000 to 90,000 clones, 80% to 90% of which show up once; 18% is in the top ten. Sequencing was performed on PBMCs. These TCRs come from a man in his 70s in good health and CMV-seropositive. The CDR3 runs from the conserved cysteine through the conserved F or W. Fields, in order: J gene, V gene, CDR3 protein.

>TRBJ2-1|TRBV5-4
CASSIQGGSYNEQFF
>TRBJ2-6|TRBV28
CASSFLSTSGANVLTF
>TRBJ1-1|TRBV5-8
CASSRWGGTEAFF
>TRBJ1-2|TRBV4-1
CASSHTGGANYGYTF
>TRBJ2-3|TRBV2
CASSPLDTQYF
>TRBJ1-2|TRBV30
CAWRVTGGGDYTF
>TRBJ2-7|TRBV6-1
CASSERSGSYEQYF
>TRBJ2-7|TRBV5-1
CASSFVAGGQYEQYF
>TRBJ1-5|TRBV2
CASKFSIAQPQHF
>TRBJ2-7|TRBV29-1
CSVAPQGAGEQYF
>TRBJ2-2|TRBV7-6
CASSLEAGGNTGELFF
>TRBJ1-2|TRBV5-3
CARSLESGYTF
>TRBJ2-7|TRBV5-1
CASSLRLAGADEQYF
>TRBJ2-7|TRBV7-2
CASSTLQGDRGHEQYF
>TRBJ2-3|TRBV28
CASSTGGRSTDTQYF
>TRBJ1-1|TRBV5-4
CASSLQGSGQAFF
>TRBJ2-1|TRBV10-1
CASSRAQGAWNEQFF
>TRBJ1-3|TRBV5-1
CASSRGQGSGNTIYF
>TRBJ2-7|TRBV20-1
CSARTSDEQYF